Listed below are T cell receptor beta chains from one sample, sequenced in a study of chemoradiotherapy in HPV16-positive cancers. Produced via immunoSEQ multiplex PCR; TCRdb's table is partial and in-frame only. This table holds 10,000 or so clones, roughly four fifths found once. The starting material was blood, obtained from a patient who underwent chemoradiotherapy. These TCRs come from a human donor with HPV-associated anogenital cancer. The CDR3 runs from the conserved cysteine through the conserved F or W.

CDR3 length,V gene,CDR3 protein
15,TRBV4-3,CASSQAVVASYEQYF
14,TRBV6-5,CASSRTQMRDTQYF
15,TRBV7-6,CASSSGTVLNTEAFF
14,TRBV9,CASSGGQGKQPQHF
15,TRBV7-9,CASSPGTGLYNEQFF
14,TRBV6-1,CASRPAGGSYGYTF
21,TRBV23-1,CASSQSRRDRGNERRNEKLFF
14,TRBV14,CASSQVAKYTEAFF
14,TRBV7-9,CASSLGSSVVEQYF
14,TRBV6-1,CASRTSVDTGELFF
16,TRBV7-9,CASSLYLGQGGETQYF
14,TRBV7-8,CASSLKGHMAEAFF
14,TRBV7-2,CASSLGWDVETQYF
16,TRBV7-6,CASSLDPGGNTGELFF